This T cell receptor beta chain was profiled in a study of response to subunit inactivated influenza vaccine. TCRdb recomputed calls from the RT-PCR reads with MiXCR, one row per CDR3 protein. This sample has approximately 490,000 distinct CDR3 sequences, with more than 7% found just once. The material sequenced was PBMCs from blood, taken 23 months after vaccination. This receptor was obtained from a man between 50 and 75 years old who received an inactivated influenza vaccine.

The CDR3 DNA follows: TGTGCCAGCAAACGGGGGGTCACCGGGGAGCTGTTTTTT. Translated, it gives CASKRGVTGELFF. The chain couples TRBV7-2 to TRBJ2-2, with 7 bases aligning to TRBD2. Trimming took 7 bases from V and 4 from J; bases not matched to a gene: 3. Per germline, CDR1 SGHTA and CDR2 FQGNSA. The CDR3 is 13 residues long.